Detailed here is one T cell receptor beta chain. The antigen it binds to is not known. Base quality data are lacking; no much larger clone is found one base away. The sample comes from a study of blood T cell repertoires in COVID-19 (dated by TCRdb to 2019 to 2021). Study-wide context: Collaborator samples came from the United States, Italy and Spain and covered acute and convalescent phases of COVID-19. The material from the prospective study consisted of cDNA or gDNA derived from T cells, B-cell-depleted T cells, or PBMCs. The dataset comprised deeply sampled blood TCRbeta repertoires from subjects exposed to, actively infected with, or recovered from COVID-19. A freely available public database, intended as a resource for researchers studying the immune response to SARS-CoV-2, is where the repertoires were released. Samples came from the ongoing ImmuneRACE study (first 160 participants) plus 1,254 subjects from 6 global collaborators. The sample metadata nearly always contained a de-identified subject ID, COVID-19 status, age in years and sex. Where HLA class I and class II types were available, the types were taken from metadata supplied by the sample provider, not from assay-based typing.

The collaborating institutions used their own protocols to collect whole blood in K2EDTA tubes. Collaborator samples were shipped for TCRbeta analysis as frozen whole blood, isolated PBMCs, or DNA extracted from either sample type. The V end gives up 5 bases and the J end 8 bases, leaving 7 bases in the junction not matched to a gene. The germline V gene provides CDR1 MNHEY and CDR2 SVGEGT. The CDR3 goes from the cysteine to the phenylalanine over 15 residues. This entry keeps only the CDR3 DNA: 45 bases, framed from base 1. Study-wide conclusions, independent of this receptor: The amount of clinical and demographic metadata varied by source and participant and was provided uncurated.

TCRbeta CDR3 regions were amplified from genomic DNA by means of the immunoSEQ Assay, a bias-controlled multiplex PCR. Under the source paper's analysis protocol: The number of nucleated cells in each sample was estimated by amplification of reference gene primers within the assay. To quantify the absolute abundance of each unique TCRbeta CDR3 rearrangement, sequence reads were collapsed and filtered. For each sample, productive Simpson clonality was calculated as the square root of Simpson's diversity index over productive rearrangements. TCRdb obtained this table from immuneACCESS and retained in-frame rearrangements with V and J assigned. These tables miss some clones; where compared with another copy, unresolved V genes account for less than half of the shortfall, and the remainder is unexplained. V, J and clone size were drawn from that table, and D and trimming were deduced from the DNA. The sample contains over 300,000 clones, 90% of them found a single time. Around 7% of the sample comes from the top ten.

The V and J genes are TRBV6-2 or TRBV6-3 and TRBJ2-1, with 12 central nucleotides matching TRBD2. Sequenced input: peripheral blood. This sequence originates from a man aged 18 to 30 with active or convalescent COVID-19. The DNA is TGTGCCAGCAGTAAGACTAGCGGGGGAGTTTATGAGCAGTTCTTC. Protein translation: CASSKTSGGVYEQFF.